This T cell receptor beta chain originates from a study of blood T cell repertoires in COVID-19. Study information: Samples representing acute and convalescent COVID-19 were sourced from the United States, Italy and Spain.

Authors' methods: Estimates of nucleated cell counts were drawn from the amplification of reference gene primers. Assay: immunoSEQ multiplex PCR; the TCRdb copy retains only in-frame clones and omits some. The DNA gave D and trimming, while V, J and clone size come from that table. The sample has more than 150,000 clones; 70% to 80% are singletons. Deletions cut 2 bases from V and 4 bases from J, with 15 bases between. CDR1 is SGHRS and CDR2 is YFSETQ in the germline V gene. The CDR3 contains 16 residues. The chain recombines TRBV5-1 with TRBJ2-2; a weak D match, TRBD1 (6 bases). Sequences were obtained from peripheral blood. This TCR came from a man aged 45-65 years who had recovered from COVID-19. The CDR3 sequence: CASSFRQAPGTGELFF. CDR3 nucleotide sequence: TGCGCCAGCAGCTTCAGACAGGCACCGGGCACCGGGGAGCTGTTTTTT.